This T cell receptor beta chain was retrieved from a study of T-cell memory formation after mild COVID-19. Whole-study findings and limits: Researchers report contracting CD4+ clones mostly in CM and EM, with CD8+ clones in EMRA.

TCRdb ran MiXCR on the 5' RACE reads and lists one entry per CDR3 protein. The sample gives roughly 300,000 distinct CDR3 sequences, 7% to 10% of which show up once; less than 25% is in the top ten. CDR3 size: 15 residues. Germline V gene lookup returns CDR1 SGHDT and CDR2 YYEEEE. The ends were cut back, 3 bases at V and 0 bases at J, with 13 bases in the middle. This clonotype was seen a few times. The target antigen is unknown. The V gene is TRBV5-6, the J gene TRBJ2-7; D is unclear. The sequence was collected from a man between 18 and 35 years old who had mild COVID-19 (a few samples of this study predate the infection). Cell type and time point are not known. Sequencing input: PBMCs or a T cell subset sorted from them (not recorded which). CDR3 loop: CASSSAAQSSYEQYF. CDR3 in DNA: TGTGCCAGCAGCTCCGCGGCCCAAAGCTCCTACGAGCAGTACTTC.